This T cell receptor (beta chain) was observed in a study of cytomegalovirus exposure and HLA in healthy donors. Germline assignment: CDR1 LNHDA and CDR2 SQIVND (reference sequence). The V segment lost 1 base and the J segment 3 bases; nucleotides outside the gene matches: 7. CDR3 length equals 16 residues. The PCR had 60 Vbeta and 13 Jbeta primers. Assay: immunoSEQ multiplex PCR; the TCRdb copy retains only in-frame clones and omits some. In the table there are more than 140,000 clones, around 80% of which are singletons. The chain couples TRBV19 to TRBJ1-1; 8 nucleotides match TRBD1. The source material was PBMCs. This clonotype originated in a man aged 30 to 39 in good health and CMV-seropositive. The CDR3 protein is CASSIAGRQGYTEAFF. Written as DNA, the CDR3 is TGTGCCAGTAGTATAGCGGGGAGACAGGGGTACACTGAAGCTTTCTTT.